This T cell receptor (beta chain) was captured in a study of T cells in Graves' hyperthyroidism and ophthalmopathy. Across the whole study: It was at initial diagnosis, before any treatment, that peripheral blood was collected.

Researchers took RNA transcripts and amplified the TCR beta CDR3 regions from them. HTBI primers drove first-round RT-PCR of the TCR CDR3. TCRdb used MiXCR to reprocess the multiplex PCR reads, holding one entry per CDR3 protein. Found here are 300,000 to 450,000 distinct CDR3 sequences, around 14% of them singletons; the top ten hold around a third. Uncontrolled infection, other autoimmune disease, pregnancy or lactation barred patients from enrollment. Clinical symptoms, serum thyroxine and TRAb, thyroid ultrasound and orbital computed tomography together formed the diagnostic basis. PBMCs were obtained from 10 ml fresh peripheral blood. This clonotype was seen ten or more times. CDR3 length equals 15 residues. CDR1 and CDR2 (germline): KGHSH, LQKENI. Trimming removed 3 bases at V and 1 base at J, with 9 bases between.

The clonotype originates from a woman younger than 45 with Graves' hyperthyroidism. The rearrangement links TRBV18 to TRBJ2-2; tentatively, D is TRBD2 (6 bases). The sequenced material came from blood. The CDR3 nucleotides read TGTGCCAGCTCACCCATGGGACTGAACACCGGGGAGCTGTTTTTT. Protein sequence: CASSPMGLNTGELFF. Combining the CDR3 with reference TRBV18 and TRBJ2-2 gives the whole variable domain NAGVMQNPRHLVRRRGQEARLRCSPMKGHSHVYWYRQLPEEGLKFMVYLQKENIIDESGMPKERFSAEFPKEGPSILRIQQVVRGDSAAYFCASSPMGLNTGELFFGEGSRLTVL.